The 29 T cell receptor beta chains reported below all come from one sample, sequenced in a study of cytomegalovirus exposure and HLA in healthy donors. The PCR made use of 60 Vbeta and 13 Jbeta primers. This table comes from immunoSEQ multiplex PCR, and its TCRdb copy is limited to in-frame clones, with some not included. In the table there are 150,000 to 200,000 clones, roughly 71% of which are singletons. The sequenced sample consisted of PBMCs. Source of these receptors: a male donor in good health and CMV-seropositive.

The genes are TRBV11-3 and TRBJ1-1; possible D gene TRBD1, 6 bases. Trimming cost V 1 base and J 3 bases, with 18 bases left between them. CDR1 SGHNT and CDR2 YENEEA come from the germline V gene. The CDR3 length is 17 residues. CDR3 amino acids: CASSLGRAGAGDTEAFF. The CDR3, as DNA: TGTGCCAGCAGCTTAGGTCGGGCAGGGGCTGGGGACACTGAAGCTTTCTTT. Full variable domain (remainder filled in from reference TRBV11-3 and TRBJ1-1): EAGVVQSPRYKIIEKKQPVAFWCNPISGHNTLYWYLQNLGQGPELLIRYENEEAVDDSQLPKDRFSAERLKGVDSTLKIQPAELGDSAVYLCASSLGRAGAGDTEAFFGQGTRLTVV.

This clone was recorded once. V gene TRBV5-1 combines with J gene TRBJ2-3; TRBD2 is a possible D gene (7 bases). The V and J ends lost 3 bases and 0 bases respectively, with 11 bases between them. Per the germline V gene, CDR1 is SGHRS and CDR2 is YFSETQ. The length of the CDR3 is 15 residues. Here the CDR3 DNA reads TGCGCCAGCAGCTACGCGGGGGCGAGCACAGATACGCAGTATTTT. It encodes CASSYAGASTDTQYF.

This chain joins TRBV6-5 and TRBJ2-3; perhaps TRBD2 as D (6 bases). The CDR3 has 15 residues. V dropped 6 bases and J dropped 2 bases, with 15 bases sitting between them. CDR1 is MNHEY and CDR2 is SVGAGI in the germline V gene. The CDR3: CASSLGGPLTDTQYF. The CDR3 nucleotides read TGTGCCAGCAGCCTGGGGGGTCCCCTCACAGATACGCAGTATTTT.

The chain combines TRBV6-1 with TRBJ2-3; 13 bases map to TRBD2. This CDR3 contains 17 residues. V lost 2 bases and J lost 2; bases outside the gene matches: 4. The germline gives CDR1 MNHNS, CDR2 SASEGT. CDR3 in DNA: TGTGCCAGCAGTGAAATCGGACTAGCGGGGGTCACAGATACGCAGTATTTT. Translated: CASSEIGLAGVTDTQYF.

This chain joins TRBV13 and TRBJ2-5; 9 bases map to TRBD1. V lost 4 bases and J lost 4; bases outside the gene matches: 4. Germline V gene lookup returns CDR1 PRHDT and CDR2 FYEKMQ (reference sequence). This CDR3 has 14 residues. CDR3 protein: CASSYRQGVETQYF. The CDR3, as DNA: TGTGCCAGCAGCTACCGACAGGGGGTAGAGACCCAGTACTTC.

This clone showed up just a few times. This sequence joins TRBV7-9 and TRBJ2-1; D unclear. This CDR3 has 11 residues. The germline V gene has CDR1 SEHNR and CDR2 FQNEAQ (reference sequence). Deletions cut 5 bases from V and 7 bases from J, with 6 bases between. Written as DNA, the CDR3 is TGTGCCAGCAGCCATACTAATGAGCAGTTCTTC. Its protein product is CASSHTNEQFF.

This chain joins TRBV21-1 and TRBJ1-6; the table's TRBD1 call for D was not verified on the DNA. TRBV21-1 is described as a pseudogene. The CDR3 sequence is 16 residues long. The CDR3 region is CASSNLPTGAWSPLHF. The CDR3 DNA is TGTGCCAGCAGCAACCTCCCGACAGGGGCTTGGTCACCCCTCCACTTT.

The gene calls are TRBV15 and TRBJ2-5, with 7 bases that match TRBD2. J lost 3 bases, V lost 8 bases, and 9 bases had no gene match. This CDR3 has 14 amino acids. Per germline, CDR1 LNHNV and CDR2 YYDKDF (reference sequence). The CDR3 DNA is TGTGCCACCGAGGTGGACCGGGAGGAAGAGACCCAGTACTTC. This gives the protein CATEVDREEETQYF. Full variable domain (rest looked up from reference TRBV15 and TRBJ2-5): DAMVIQNPRYQVTQFGKPVTLSCSQTLNHNVMYWYQQKSSQAPKLLFHYYDKDFNNEADTPDNFQSRRPNTSFCFLDIRSPGLGDTAMYLCATEVDREEETQYFGPGTRLLVL.

V is TRBV19 and J is TRBJ1-1; 8 nucleotides line up with TRBD1. V shed 9 bases and J 3 bases; nucleotides not matched to a gene: 6. The CDR3 loop spans 13 amino acids. Germline V gene lookup returns CDR1 LNHDA and CDR2 SQIVND (reference sequence). This CDR3 reads CASNRGIYTEAFF. The CDR3 DNA sequence: TGTGCCAGCAACAGGGGGATTTACACTGAAGCTTTCTTT.

This sequence joins TRBV5-4 and TRBJ2-5, with unresolved D. This CDR3 has 14 amino acids. CDR1 and CDR2 (germline): SGHNT, YYREEE (reference sequence). Trimming stripped 0 bases from V and 2 bases from J, with 8 bases between. The CDR3 DNA is TGTGCCAGCAGCTTGGCCGGTAGTCAAGAGACCCAGTACTTC. Its translation is CASSLAGSQETQYF.

The chain carries TRBV12-5 and TRBJ2-7, with 9 bases matching TRBD2. In germline, CDR1 is LGHNT, CDR2 FRNRAP. This CDR3 has 15 amino acids. Trimming removed 1 base from V and 4 bases from J; junction bases left unmatched: 5. CDR3: CASGLGSGGQYEQYF. Here the CDR3 DNA reads TGTGCTAGTGGTTTGGGTAGCGGGGGCCAATACGAGCAGTACTTC. The whole variable domain, remainder taken from reference TRBV12-5 and TRBJ2-7, is DARVTQTPRHKVTEMGQEVTMRCQPILGHNTVFWYRQTMMQGLELLAYFRNRAPLDDSGMPKDRFSAEMPDATLATLKIQPSEPRDSAVYFCASGLGSGGQYEQYFGPGTRLTVT.

The chain couples TRBV10-3 to TRBJ2-5; 7 bases match TRBD1. Trimming cost V 8 bases and J 4 bases; bases outside gene matches: 13. This CDR3 is built from 15 residues. The V gene's germline CDR1 is ENHRY and CDR2 SYGVKD. CDR3 DNA sequence: TGTGCCATCGCCGGGACAGACAAAGGGGGAGAGACCCAGTACTTC. Its translation is CAIAGTDKGGETQYF.

This sequence joins TRBV6-5 and TRBJ1-2; TRBD1 matches at 8 bases. V gave up 7 bases and J gave up 3 bases; unmatched junction bases: 7. Germline loops: CDR1 MNHEY, CDR2 SVGAGI. CDR3 length: 14 residues. The CDR3 DNA sequence: TGTGCCAGCATTCCCGACAGGGGAGACTATGGCTACACCTTC. Amino acid sequence: CASIPDRGDYGYTF.

This chain links TRBV11-1 with TRBJ1-1; 8 bases match TRBD1. The CDR3 loop spans 14 amino acids. The trim removed 5 bases at V and 1 base at J, leaving 3 bases unmatched. The germline V gene has CDR1 SGHAT and CDR2 FQDESV (reference sequence). The CDR3 DNA reads TGTGCCAGCAGCACCGACAGGGGGAACACTGAAGCTTTCTTT. This codes for CASSTDRGNTEAFF.

V is TRBV11-2 and J is TRBJ1-3; perhaps TRBD1 as D (5 bases). The V and J ends lost 3 bases and 0 bases respectively, with 21 bases between them. The CDR3 runs 19 residues. The germline gives CDR1 SGHAT, CDR2 FQNNGV. DNA of the CDR3: TGTGCCAGCAGCTTTCCTCCTGGACATCAGTCCTCCTCTGGAAACACCATATATTTT. It is translated as CASSFPPGHQSSSGNTIYF.

The V call is TRBV30, the J call TRBJ1-6; the D is unclear. The V gene lost 5 bases and the J gene lost 4 bases, with 12 bases spanning the gap. The CDR3 covers 14 residues. Per the germline V gene, CDR1 is GTSNPN and CDR2 is SVGIG (reference sequence). The DNA for the CDR3 is TGTGCCTGGGCAGGTCCTACTTATAATTCACCCCTCCACTTT. This encodes CAWAGPTYNSPLHF.

This rearrangement joins TRBV6-1 to TRBJ2-5; no definite D call. The CDR3 has 15 amino acids. V lost 2 bases, J lost 7 bases, and 17 bases lay in between. Germline values: CDR1 MNHNS, CDR2 SASEGT. Written as DNA, the CDR3 is TGTGCCAGCAGTGAACCCCCTGAGGCCCGTGGGACCCAGTACTTC. As protein: CASSEPPEARGTQYF.

The rearrangement links TRBV6-5 to TRBJ1-1, with a tentative D call TRBD1 (5 bases). Germline-derived CDR1 and CDR2 are MNHEY and SVGAGI. The CDR3 is made up of 15 amino acids. V was pared by 5 bases and J by 2 bases, with 15 bases between. CDR3 residues: CASSVGGRVNTEAFF. The CDR3 DNA sequence: TGTGCCAGCAGTGTCGGGGGGAGGGTTAACACTGAAGCTTTCTTT.

This chain joins TRBV25-1 and TRBJ2-2; D possibly corresponds to TRBD2 (5 bases). The CDR3 extends over 15 amino acids. The germline V gene encodes CDR1 MGHDK and CDR2 SYGVNS. Deletions cut 3 bases from V and 4 bases from J, with 12 bases between. CDR3 sequence (DNA): TGTGCCAGCAGTGAGAGGGCTGGAAGCACCGGGGAGCTGTTTTTT. Translating it yields CASSERAGSTGELFF.

The chain recombines TRBV27 with TRBJ1-5; D is ambiguous. V lost 7 bases and J 6 bases, leaving 10 bases between the germline ends. There are 12 residues in the CDR3. Germline V gene data show CDR1 as MNHEY and CDR2 as SMNVEV (reference sequence). The CDR3 reads CASTPPGQPQHF. The CDR3 DNA is TGTGCCAGCACCCCCCCGGGTCAGCCCCAGCATTTT.

V and J are TRBV6-1 and TRBJ1-5; the D gene is possibly TRBD1 (6 bases). The CDR3 spans 14 residues. Germline V CDR1 and CDR2: MNHNS, SASEGT. V lost 4 bases to trimming and J lost 4 bases, with 11 bases between them. The CDR3 sequence is CASSVGQTNQPQHF. CDR3 nucleotide sequence: TGTGCCAGCAGTGTTGGACAGACGAATCAGCCCCAGCATTTT.

The chain couples TRBV9 to TRBJ2-1; 7 bases fit TRBD2. V was pared by 0 bases and J by 6 bases, with 6 bases of the junction left unmatched. The CDR3 is 15 amino acids. CDR1 and CDR2 from the germline V gene are SGDLS and YYNGEE. The CDR3 coding sequence is TGTGCCAGCAGCGTAGTGGCTAGCGGAGGCAATGAGCAGTTCTTC. It specifies CASSVVASGGNEQFF.

This sequence joins TRBV5-4 and TRBJ2-1; no clear D gene. The CDR3 covers 13 residues. Per germline, CDR1 SGHNT and CDR2 YYREEE (reference sequence). V was shortened by 4 bases and J by 5 bases, with 10 bases between the two germline ends. DNA of the CDR3: TGTGCCAGCAGCATCCCAGGAAACAATGAGCAGTTCTTC. As protein: CASSIPGNNEQFF.

A few counts support this clone. This sequence joins TRBV20-1 and TRBJ2-7; the D gene is possibly TRBD1 (5 bases). Trimming cost V 7 bases and J 3 bases, with 10 bases left between them. This CDR3 is built from 11 residues. Germline CDR1 reads DFQATT; CDR2 reads SNEGSKA (reference sequence). DNA of the CDR3: TGCAGTGGGGCCAGGGACTACGAGCAGTACTTC. Its translation is CSGARDYEQYF.

J is TRBJ1-3 and V is TRBV15; no clear D. The germline gives CDR1 LNHNV, CDR2 YYDKDF (reference sequence). The germline V and J ends were trimmed by 3 bases and 0 bases, with 9 bases remaining between them. CDR3 size: 15 residues. Written as DNA, the CDR3 is TGTGCCACCAGCAGGTTGGGGAGCTCTGGAAACACCATATATTTT. Its translation is CATSRLGSSGNTIYF.

The chain joins TRBV10-2 to TRBJ2-7; 12 bases align to TRBD1. CDR1 and CDR2 (germline): WSHSY, SAAADI. This CDR3 region has 14 residues. V was clipped by 5 bases and J by 6 bases; unmatched bases: 5. In DNA form, the CDR3 reads TGCGCCAGCAGTCCCGGGACAGGGGGCGGCGAGCAGTACTTC. It codes for CASSPGTGGGEQYF.

The chain uses TRBV6-5 and TRBJ1-1; D may be TRBD1 (5 bases). Germline-derived CDR1 and CDR2 are MNHEY and SVGAGI. Trimming shortened V by 3 bases and J by 3 bases, and 8 bases separated the two germline ends. CDR3 size: 13 residues. The CDR3: CASSYRGYTEAFF. Written as DNA, the CDR3 is TGTGCCAGCAGTTATAGGGGTTACACTGAAGCTTTCTTT.

This sequence joins TRBV5-1 and TRBJ2-7; D uncertain. Germline CDR1 and CDR2: SGHRS and YFSETQ. Trimming pared 7 bases from V and 2 bases from J, leaving 10 bases between. The CDR3 is made up of 12 amino acids. The DNA of the CDR3 is TGCGCCAGCCGAGTAGACACCTACGAGCAGTACTTC. Translation gives CASRVDTYEQYF.

The rearrangement links TRBV7-8 to TRBJ1-5, with D maybe TRBD1 (5 bases). Germline V gene data show CDR1 as SGHVS and CDR2 as FQNEAQ. CDR3 length: 14 residues. The germline V and J ends were trimmed by 3 bases and 11 bases, with 17 bases remaining between them. The CDR3 here is CASSLATRGGSQHF. DNA for the CDR3: TGTGCCAGCAGCTTGGCTACCCGGGGGGGGTCCCAGCATTTT.